One T cell receptor beta chain is described in this entry. Its specificity is unknown. Looked up from germline, CDR1 is KGHSH and CDR2 is LQKENI. V lost 6 bases and J 5 bases, leaving 11 bases between the germline ends. The CDR3 is 14 amino acids. The entry originates in a study of T cell responses to AZD1222 COVID-19 vaccine. Whole-study findings and limits: Repertoire sampling happened only post peak T cell response. Spike was spanned by vaccine-associated CD4 TCRs, which were dominant at 160-218 and 743-854. Reports indicate that nearly half of spike-specific TCRs are directed at unmutated variant regions.

The protocol was immunoSEQ multiplex PCR, while the TCRdb copy is restricted to in-frame clones and leaves out a portion. The repertoire holds approximately 150,000 clones, with around 89% as singletons. This rearrangement joins TRBV18 to TRBJ1-6; D is possibly TRBD1 (5 bases). Sequenced material: peripheral blood, taken on day 0 of MenACWY control vaccination. This receptor was obtained from an adult in good health. CDR3 bases: TGTGCCAGCTCTTCCGGGACGGATAATTCACCCCTCCACTTT. Its translation: CASSSGTDNSPLHF. The full variable domain, its missing parts supplied by reference TRBV18 and TRBJ1-6, is NAGVMQNPRHLVRRRGQEARLRCSPMKGHSHVYWYRQLPEEGLKFMVYLQKENIIDESGMPKERFSAEFPKEGPSILRIQQVVRGDSAAYFCASSSGTDNSPLHFGNGTRLTVT.